This is a list of T cell receptor beta chains from one sample in a study of cytomegalovirus exposure and HLA in healthy donors. The protocol was immunoSEQ multiplex PCR, while the TCRdb copy is restricted to in-frame clones and leaves out a portion. Of more than 130,000 clones listed, about four fifths are singletons. The sequenced material came from PBMCs. The receptors come from a man in his thirties or forties in good health and CMV-seronegative. Both conserved end residues are part of each CDR3. The order of the fields is clone size, V gene, J gene, CDR3 length, D gene, CDR3 protein, CDR3 DNA. D genes are given only for firm matches. Some rows mark clone size as missing; the rest say once, few, many or name a class of expanded clone.

abundance: NA; v_gene: TRBV6-5; j_gene: TRBJ2-1; len: 15; d_gene: TRBD2; CDR3aa: CASRSGLASYNEQFF; CDR3nt: TGTGCCAGCAGATCGGGACTAGCCTCCTACAATGAGCAGTTCTTC
abundance: few; v_gene: TRBV5-6; j_gene: TRBJ1-1; len: 13; d_gene: NA; CDR3aa: CASSFSVNTEAFF; CDR3nt: TGTGCCAGCAGCTTTTCGGTGAACACTGAAGCTTTCTTT
abundance: NA; v_gene: TRBV30; j_gene: TRBJ1-3; len: 13; d_gene: TRBD1; CDR3aa: CASGTGGGNTIYF; CDR3nt: TGTGCCAGCGGGACAGGAGGAGGAAACACCATATATTTT
abundance: NA; v_gene: TRBV15; j_gene: TRBJ2-7; len: 15; d_gene: NA; CDR3aa: CATSRPGYRSYEQYF; CDR3nt: TGTGCCACCAGCCGTCCCGGGTACCGCAGCTACGAGCAGTACTTC
abundance: NA; v_gene: TRBV5-1; j_gene: TRBJ1-4; len: 15; d_gene: NA; CDR3aa: CASSLWRKTNEKLFF; CDR3nt: TGCGCCAGCAGCTTGTGGAGGAAAACTAATGAAAAACTGTTTTTT
abundance: NA; v_gene: TRBV5-1; j_gene: TRBJ2-5; len: 15; d_gene: TRBD1; CDR3aa: CASSLGTGRIETQYF; CDR3nt: TGCGCCAGCAGCTTGGGGACAGGGAGAATCGAGACCCAGTACTTC
abundance: NA; v_gene: TRBV13; j_gene: TRBJ2-1; len: 15; d_gene: NA; CDR3aa: CASSLGGTTYNEQFF; CDR3nt: TGTGCCAGCAGCTTAGGCGGGACAACCTACAATGAGCAGTTCTTC
abundance: NA; v_gene: TRBV2; j_gene: TRBJ1-2; len: 14; d_gene: TRBD1; CDR3aa: CASSDQTGKYGYTF; CDR3nt: TGTGCCAGCAGTGATCAGACAGGGAAATATGGCTACACCTTC
abundance: NA; v_gene: TRBV28; j_gene: TRBJ1-4; len: 13; d_gene: NA; CDR3aa: CASSSLRGEKLFF; CDR3nt: TGTGCCAGCAGTTCACTTAGGGGTGAAAAACTGTTTTTT
abundance: NA; v_gene: TRBV5-1; j_gene: TRBJ2-3; len: 15; d_gene: NA; CDR3aa: CASSLGAGLTDTQYF; CDR3nt: TGCGCCAGCAGCTTGGGGGCGGGACTCACAGATACGCAGTATTTT
abundance: NA; v_gene: TRBV5-1; j_gene: TRBJ1-1; len: 15; d_gene: NA; CDR3aa: CASSFDGQKNTEAFF; CDR3nt: TGCGCCAGCAGCTTCGACGGACAGAAGAACACTGAAGCTTTCTTT
abundance: NA; v_gene: TRBV15; j_gene: TRBJ1-5; len: 16; d_gene: NA; CDR3aa: CATSRSTGGSNQPQHF; CDR3nt: TGTGCCACCAGCAGATCTACCGGAGGGAGCAATCAGCCCCAGCATTTT
abundance: NA; v_gene: TRBV28; j_gene: TRBJ2-7; len: 14; d_gene: NA; CDR3aa: CASTLRSGNYEQYF; CDR3nt: TGTGCCAGCACCCTGAGGTCGGGAAACTACGAGCAGTACTTC
abundance: NA; v_gene: TRBV5-8; j_gene: TRBJ1-1; len: 14; d_gene: NA; CDR3aa: CASSLAGMNTEAFF; CDR3nt: TGTGCCAGCAGCTTGGCAGGGATGAACACTGAAGCTTTCTTT
abundance: NA; v_gene: TRBV27; j_gene: TRBJ2-5; len: 15; d_gene: TRBD1; CDR3aa: CASSPDRGNRETQYF; CDR3nt: TGTGCCAGCAGTCCGGACAGGGGGAATCGAGAGACCCAGTACTTC
abundance: once; v_gene: TRBV7-9; j_gene: TRBJ1-5; len: 12; d_gene: NA; CDR3aa: CASSLVDQPQHF; CDR3nt: TGTGCCAGCAGCTTAGTAGATCAGCCCCAGCATTTT
abundance: NA; v_gene: TRBV5-6; j_gene: TRBJ2-2; len: 17; d_gene: TRBD1; CDR3aa: CASSLAGGTGGYGELFF; CDR3nt: TGTGCCAGCAGCTTGGCTGGTGGGACAGGGGGCTACGGGGAGCTGTTTTTT
abundance: once; v_gene: TRBV27; j_gene: TRBJ2-3; len: 15; d_gene: TRBD2; CDR3aa: CASSLKRGGTDTQYF; CDR3nt: TGTGCCAGCAGTCTAAAGCGGGGGGGCACAGATACGCAGTATTTT
abundance: NA; v_gene: TRBV7-2; j_gene: TRBJ1-1; len: 14; d_gene: NA; CDR3aa: CASSLVGRVTEAFF; CDR3nt: TGTGCCAGCAGCTTAGTGGGCAGGGTCACTGAAGCTTTCTTT
abundance: NA; v_gene: TRBV7-6; j_gene: TRBJ1-3; len: 17; d_gene: TRBD1; CDR3aa: CASSFRGREKTGNTIYF; CDR3nt: TGTGCCAGCAGCTTCAGGGGGCGAGAGAAAACTGGAAACACCATATATTTT
abundance: NA; v_gene: TRBV2; j_gene: TRBJ2-7; len: 16; d_gene: TRBD2; CDR3aa: CASTQSALAGSYEQYF; CDR3nt: TGTGCCAGCACCCAATCCGCACTAGCGGGGAGTTACGAGCAGTACTTC
abundance: NA; v_gene: TRBV29-1; j_gene: TRBJ2-3; len: 13; d_gene: TRBD1; CDR3aa: CSVARGRGDTQYF; CDR3nt: TGCAGCGTTGCCAGGGGGCGAGGAGATACGCAGTATTTT
abundance: NA; v_gene: TRBV30; j_gene: TRBJ1-2; len: 15; d_gene: NA; CDR3aa: CAWSVLGGQDYGYTF; CDR3nt: TGTGCCTGGAGTGTTCTGGGGGGGCAGGACTATGGCTACACCTTC
abundance: NA; v_gene: TRBV28; j_gene: TRBJ1-5; len: 14; d_gene: NA; CDR3aa: CASSSGYSNQPQHF; CDR3nt: TGTGCCAGCAGTTCAGGATATAGCAATCAGCCCCAGCATTTT
abundance: NA; v_gene: TRBV5-4; j_gene: TRBJ2-3; len: 13; d_gene: NA; CDR3aa: CASNTGDTDTQYF; CDR3nt: TGTGCCAGCAATACGGGGGACACAGATACGCAGTATTTT
abundance: NA; v_gene: TRBV15; j_gene: TRBJ1-2; len: 14; d_gene: NA; CDR3aa: CATSREAQGGGYPF; CDR3nt: TGTGCCACCAGCAGAGAGGCCCAGGGAGGTGGCTACCCCTTC
abundance: NA; v_gene: TRBV5-1; j_gene: TRBJ2-2; len: 15; d_gene: NA; CDR3aa: CASSLPSGNTGELFF; CDR3nt: TGCGCCAGCAGCTTGCCCAGCGGGAACACCGGGGAGCTGTTTTTT
abundance: NA; v_gene: TRBV5-1; j_gene: TRBJ1-2; len: 15; d_gene: TRBD1; CDR3aa: CASSGRTGMDYGYTF; CDR3nt: TGCGCCAGCAGCGGGCGGACAGGGATGGACTATGGCTACACCTTC
abundance: NA; v_gene: TRBV7-3; j_gene: TRBJ2-1; len: 14; d_gene: NA; CDR3aa: CASSLGTDNHEQFF; CDR3nt: TGTGCCAGCAGCTTAGGCACAGATAACCATGAGCAGTTCTTC
abundance: NA; v_gene: TRBV6-1; j_gene: TRBJ1-2; len: 12; d_gene: NA; CDR3aa: CASSGSGNGYTF; CDR3nt: TGTGCCAGCAGTGGTTCGGGGAATGGCTACACCTTC
abundance: NA; v_gene: TRBV5-1; j_gene: TRBJ2-7; len: 13; d_gene: NA; CDR3aa: CASSLESSYEQYF; CDR3nt: TGCGCCAGCAGCTTAGAGAGCTCCTACGAGCAGTACTTC
abundance: NA; v_gene: TRBV27; j_gene: TRBJ2-1; len: 16; d_gene: TRBD2; CDR3aa: CASSLVLAGLYNEQFF; CDR3nt: TGTGCCAGCAGTTTGGTTCTAGCGGGACTCTACAATGAGCAGTTCTTC
abundance: NA; v_gene: TRBV2; j_gene: TRBJ1-2; len: 12; d_gene: NA; CDR3aa: CASWGRGYGYTF; CDR3nt: TGTGCCAGCTGGGGCAGAGGCTATGGCTACACCTTC
abundance: NA; v_gene: TRBV7-8; j_gene: TRBJ1-1; len: 14; d_gene: NA; CDR3aa: CASSPRLSATEAFF; CDR3nt: TGTGCCAGCAGCCCGCGTCTGTCTGCGACTGAAGCTTTCTTT
abundance: NA; v_gene: TRBV5-1; j_gene: TRBJ2-3; len: 15; d_gene: NA; CDR3aa: CASNWGLAGTDTQYF; CDR3nt: TGCGCCAGCAATTGGGGGCTAGCGGGCACAGATACGCAGTATTTT
abundance: NA; v_gene: TRBV15; j_gene: TRBJ1-2; len: 15; d_gene: TRBD1; CDR3aa: CATRDTGGTGYGYTF; CDR3nt: TGTGCCACCAGAGATACAGGGGGCACTGGCTATGGCTACACCTTC
abundance: few; v_gene: TRBV15; j_gene: TRBJ1-2; len: 18; d_gene: TRBD1; CDR3aa: CATSRAPQFSQGAYGYPF; CDR3nt: TGTGCCACCAGCAGAGCTCCCCAATTCAGTCAGGGGGCCTATGGCTACCCCTTC
abundance: NA; v_gene: TRBV29-1; j_gene: TRBJ2-7; len: 13; d_gene: TRBD1; CDR3aa: CSVGTGIVNEQYF; CDR3nt: TGCAGCGTTGGGACAGGGATTGTCAACGAGCAGTACTTC
abundance: NA; v_gene: TRBV5-6; j_gene: TRBJ2-7; len: 14; d_gene: TRBD2; CDR3aa: CASSSLAGGCKQYF; CDR3nt: TGTGCCAGCAGCTCTCTAGCGGGGGGGTGTAAGCAGTACTTC
abundance: NA; v_gene: TRBV6-5; j_gene: TRBJ2-7; len: 15; d_gene: NA; CDR3aa: CASSQRGALSFEQYF; CDR3nt: TGTGCCAGCAGTCAACGGGGGGCTCTTTCCTTCGAGCAGTACTTC
abundance: once; v_gene: TRBV4-1; j_gene: TRBJ1-2; len: 18; d_gene: NA; CDR3aa: CASSRSDSYISPSAGYTF; CDR3nt: TGCGCCAGCAGCCGCTCGGACAGCTATATATCCCCGTCGGCCGGCTACACCTTC
abundance: NA; v_gene: TRBV7-9; j_gene: TRBJ1-5; len: 17; d_gene: TRBD1; CDR3aa: CASSLGAPGTGNQPQHF; CDR3nt: TGTGCCAGCAGCTTAGGGGCCCCCGGGACAGGGAATCAGCCCCAGCATTTT
abundance: NA; v_gene: TRBV7-8; j_gene: TRBJ1-2; len: 15; d_gene: NA; CDR3aa: CASSLAGGADYGYTF; CDR3nt: TGTGCCAGCAGCTTAGCGGGGGGGGCGGACTATGGCTACACCTTC
abundance: NA; v_gene: TRBV4-1; j_gene: TRBJ2-2; len: 17; d_gene: TRBD2; CDR3aa: CASSQDQQRGYTGELFF; CDR3nt: TGCGCCAGCAGCCAAGATCAACAGCGGGGCTACACCGGGGAGCTGTTTTTT
abundance: NA; v_gene: TRBV19; j_gene: TRBJ1-5; len: 19; d_gene: NA; CDR3aa: CASSMLSGGGRRNNQPQHF; CDR3nt: TGTGCCAGTAGTATGTTGTCGGGGGGCGGACGGCGGAACAATCAGCCCCAGCATTTT
abundance: NA; v_gene: TRBV7-9; j_gene: TRBJ2-7; len: 16; d_gene: TRBD2; CDR3aa: CASSSLAGGESDEQYF; CDR3nt: TGTGCCAGCAGCTCTCTAGCGGGAGGAGAGTCGGACGAGCAGTACTTC
abundance: NA; v_gene: TRBV2; j_gene: TRBJ1-2; len: 15; d_gene: TRBD1; CDR3aa: CASSRRTGSDYGYTF; CDR3nt: TGTGCCAGCAGTCGACGGACAGGGAGTGACTATGGCTACACCTTC
abundance: NA; v_gene: TRBV5-4; j_gene: TRBJ2-1; len: 16; d_gene: NA; CDR3aa: CASSLGAANHNNEQFF; CDR3nt: TGTGCCAGCAGCTTGGGGGCAGCTAACCACAACAATGAGCAGTTCTTC
abundance: NA; v_gene: TRBV6-1; j_gene: TRBJ1-1; len: 13; d_gene: NA; CDR3aa: CASRGGSNTEAFF; CDR3nt: TGTGCCAGCCGGGGGGGGTCGAACACTGAAGCTTTCTTT
abundance: NA; v_gene: TRBV7-9; j_gene: TRBJ2-3; len: 18; d_gene: TRBD2; CDR3aa: CASSFQRLAGGLGDTQYF; CDR3nt: TGTGCCAGCAGCTTCCAACGACTAGCGGGGGGGCTTGGAGATACGCAGTATTTT
abundance: NA; v_gene: TRBV5-1; j_gene: TRBJ1-4; len: 16; d_gene: NA; CDR3aa: CASSLDGGRSVEKLFF; CDR3nt: TGCGCCAGCAGCTTGGACGGGGGGCGATCGGTTGAAAAACTGTTTTTT
abundance: NA; v_gene: TRBV28; j_gene: TRBJ1-2; len: 13; d_gene: NA; CDR3aa: CASSSQGVRGYTF; CDR3nt: TGTGCCAGCAGTTCTCAGGGCGTGAGGGGCTACACCTTC
abundance: NA; v_gene: TRBV4-1; j_gene: TRBJ1-5; len: 17; d_gene: TRBD1; CDR3aa: CASSPQGAQISNQPQHF; CDR3nt: TGCGCCAGCAGTCCTCAGGGGGCCCAAATTAGCAATCAGCCCCAGCATTTT
abundance: few; v_gene: TRBV6-5; j_gene: TRBJ2-7; len: 14; d_gene: NA; CDR3aa: CASSYGDKVYEQYF; CDR3nt: TGTGCCAGCAGTTACGGGGACAAGGTCTACGAGCAGTACTTC
abundance: NA; v_gene: TRBV28; j_gene: TRBJ2-3; len: 15; d_gene: NA; CDR3aa: CASSIRPGSADTQYF; CDR3nt: TGTGCCAGCAGTATCCGCCCGGGTTCGGCAGATACGCAGTATTTT